This T cell receptor (beta chain) was sequenced for a study of blood T cells in healthy people across ages. The study's findings and limits: The long-lived group displayed more naive CD4+ cells, plus higher diversity, than the aged donors did. In older individuals, TCR beta diversity per million T cells was lower, falling roughly linearly with age.

With a J-beta primer mix and a sample-barcoded 5' primer, a second PCR ran about 7 to 12 cycles. Each CDR3 protein is one row after TCRdb ran MiXCR on the 5' RACE reads. The table records hundreds of thousands of distinct CDR3 sequences, 40% to 60% of them present only once. The CDR3 is made up of 16 amino acids. Germline CDR1 MGHRA, CDR2 YSYEKL. V was clipped by 0 bases and J by 4 bases, with 15 bases between them. This clonotype was picked up one time. The antigen is unknown. The clonotype comes from a man younger than 40 in good health. This chain connects TRBV4-1 to TRBJ1-2; D unresolved. The sequencing input was blood. The CDR3 region has the DNA TGCGCCAGCAGCCAAGAAGCGTTCCGTACGGGCTATGGCTACACCTTC. Translating gives CASSQEAFRTGYGYTF.